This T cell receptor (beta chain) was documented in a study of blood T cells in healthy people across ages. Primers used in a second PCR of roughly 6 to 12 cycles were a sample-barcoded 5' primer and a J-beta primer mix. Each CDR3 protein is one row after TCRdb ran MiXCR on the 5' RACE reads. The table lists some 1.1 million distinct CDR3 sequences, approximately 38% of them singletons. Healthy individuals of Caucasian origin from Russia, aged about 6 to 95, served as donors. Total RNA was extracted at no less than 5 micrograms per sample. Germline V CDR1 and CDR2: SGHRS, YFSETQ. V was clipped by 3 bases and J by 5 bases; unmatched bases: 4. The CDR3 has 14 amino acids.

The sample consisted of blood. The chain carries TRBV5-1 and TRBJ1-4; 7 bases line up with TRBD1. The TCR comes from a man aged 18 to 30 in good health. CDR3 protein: CASSSSTGNEKLFF. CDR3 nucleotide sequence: TGCGCCAGCAGCTCCTCGACAGGGAATGAAAAACTGTTTTTT.